Listed here are 7 T cell receptor beta chains from one sample, sequenced in a study of blood T cell repertoires in COVID-19. Produced via immunoSEQ multiplex PCR; TCRdb's table is partial and in-frame only. In the table there are approximately 130,000 clones, roughly 80% of which are singletons. Sequencing was done on a sample of PBMCs or T cells enriched from blood (not recorded which). The receptors come from a young man who had recovered from COVID-19.

The chain has TRBV29-1 and TRBJ2-7, with 8 bases aligning to TRBD2. Trimming removed 2 bases from V and 1 base from J; junction bases left unmatched: 4. CDR3 length: 14 amino acids. Per germline, CDR1 SQVTM and CDR2 ANQGSEA. The CDR3 loop reads CSVETGLGSYEQYF. CDR3 nucleotide sequence: TGCAGCGTTGAAACGGGACTAGGTTCCTACGAGCAGTACTTC.

The rearrangement links TRBV3-1 (or the pseudogene TRBV3-2) to TRBJ2-7, with TRBD2 matching over 8 bases. Unmatched junction bases numbered 18, after V lost 0 bases and J lost 5 bases. This CDR3 region has 19 residues. Per the germline V gene, CDR1 is LGHDT and CDR2 is YNNKEL (reference sequence). The CDR3 DNA is TGTGCCAGCAGCCAAGATCCCTGCGAGCGGGGGCCCCTAGTTGACGAGCAGTACGTC. This encodes CASSQDPCERGPLVDEQYV.

In this sample, this clone turned up once. The V gene is TRBV11-2, the J gene TRBJ1-5; D is ambiguous. Between the trimmed V and J ends, which lost 5 bases and 0 bases, there was a span of 8 bases. Germline lookup yields CDR1 SGHAT and CDR2 FQNNGV. This CDR3 has 14 residues. The CDR3 DNA sequence: TGTGCCAGCAGCGATCCACATAGCAATCAGCCCCAGCATTTT. It encodes CASSDPHSNQPQHF. The full variable domain, in which reference TRBV11-2 and TRBJ1-5 provide the parts outside the CDR3, is EAGVAQSPRYKIIEKRQSVAFWCNPISGHATLYWYQQILGQGPKLLIQFQNNGVVDDSQLPKDRFSAERLKGVDSTLKIQPAKLEDSAVYLCASSDPHSNQPQHFGDGTRLSIL.

The rearrangement uses TRBV2 and TRBJ2-5, with 12 bases identical to TRBD2. This CDR3 has 12 residues. The V and J ends lost 8 bases and 6 bases, in that order; junction bases with no gene match: 1. From germline, CDR1 is SNHLY and CDR2 FYNNEI. The CDR3 sequence is CASGTSGQTQYF. The CDR3 DNA follows: TGTGCCAGCGGGACTAGCGGGCAGACCCAGTACTTC. The complete variable domain, with remaining parts taken from reference TRBV2 and TRBJ2-5, reads EPEVTQTPSHQVTQMGQEVILRCVPISNHLYFYWYRQILGQKVEFLVSFYNNEISEKSEIFDDQFSVERPDGSNFTLKIRSTKLEDSAMYFCASGTSGQTQYFGPGTRLLVL.

The rearrangement links TRBV15 to TRBJ2-5; 9 nucleotides line up with TRBD1. Per germline, CDR1 LNHNV and CDR2 YYDKDF (reference sequence). The CDR3 is 16 residues long. V was pared by 2 bases and J by 5 bases, with 9 bases of the junction left unmatched. The CDR3 protein is CATSRTLGQGGETQYF. The CDR3, as DNA: TGTGCCACCAGCAGAACCCTGGGACAGGGTGGCGAGACCCAGTACTTC. Using reference TRBV15 and TRBJ2-5 for the parts outside the CDR3, the full variable domain is DAMVIQNPRYQVTQFGKPVTLSCSQTLNHNVMYWYQQKSSQAPKLLFHYYDKDFNNEADTPDNFQSRRPNTSFCFLDIRSPGLGDTAMYLCATSRTLGQGGETQYFGPGTRLLVL.

This chain connects TRBV29-1 to TRBJ1-1, with 7 bases identical to TRBD1. The CDR3 length is 15 residues. Trimming took 1 base from V and 4 from J; bases not matched to a gene: 9. Germline CDR1 SQVTM, CDR2 ANQGSEA. The CDR3 here is CSVEGETGSSTEAFF. In DNA, the CDR3 is TGCAGCGTTGAAGGGGAGACAGGGTCCAGCACTGAAGCTTTCTTT.

This clone was observed a single time. The rearrangement uses TRBV6-5 and TRBJ2-3, with TRBD2 identical over 10 bases. The CDR3 runs 14 residues. V gave up 5 bases and J gave up 3 bases; unmatched junction bases: 2. Germline values: CDR1 MNHEY, CDR2 SVGAGI. CDR3 bases: TGTGCCAGCAGTAGGACTAGCGGTACAGATACGCAGTATTTT. Translated, it gives CASSRTSGTDTQYF.